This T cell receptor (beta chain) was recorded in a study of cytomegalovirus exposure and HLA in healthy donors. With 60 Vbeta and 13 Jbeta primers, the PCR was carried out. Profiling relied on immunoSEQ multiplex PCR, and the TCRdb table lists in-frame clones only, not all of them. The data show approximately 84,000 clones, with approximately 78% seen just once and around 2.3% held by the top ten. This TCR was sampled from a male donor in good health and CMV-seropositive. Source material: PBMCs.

CDR3 DNA sequence: TGTGCCAGCAGCTTTAGCGGGGAGACCCAGTACTTC. As protein: CASSFSGETQYF. This sequence joins TRBV5-4 and TRBJ2-5, with 7 bases matching TRBD2. This CDR3 has 12 amino acids. Germline loops: CDR1 SGHNT, CDR2 YYREEE (reference sequence). Unmatched junction bases numbered 0, after V lost 2 bases and J lost 5 bases.